The TCR beta chain under discussion was sequenced for a study of blood T cell repertoires in COVID-19. CDR3 length: 15 amino acids. V was clipped by 0 bases and J by 0 bases, with 8 bases between them. Germline CDR1 is GTSNPN and CDR2 is SVGIG (reference sequence). TCRdb's table, derived via immunoSEQ multiplex PCR, lists solely in-frame clones and lacks some. This table has 250,000 to 350,000 clones, about 88% appearing once. This chain uses TRBV30 with TRBJ1-4; D remains ambiguous. Sequencing was done on a sample of peripheral blood. This TCR came from a woman between 25 and 40 years old with COVID-19, enrolled during active disease. In DNA, the CDR3 is TGTGCCTGGAGTGTTAGCCGGGCAACTAATGAAAAACTGTTTTTT. Protein sequence: CAWSVSRATNEKLFF.